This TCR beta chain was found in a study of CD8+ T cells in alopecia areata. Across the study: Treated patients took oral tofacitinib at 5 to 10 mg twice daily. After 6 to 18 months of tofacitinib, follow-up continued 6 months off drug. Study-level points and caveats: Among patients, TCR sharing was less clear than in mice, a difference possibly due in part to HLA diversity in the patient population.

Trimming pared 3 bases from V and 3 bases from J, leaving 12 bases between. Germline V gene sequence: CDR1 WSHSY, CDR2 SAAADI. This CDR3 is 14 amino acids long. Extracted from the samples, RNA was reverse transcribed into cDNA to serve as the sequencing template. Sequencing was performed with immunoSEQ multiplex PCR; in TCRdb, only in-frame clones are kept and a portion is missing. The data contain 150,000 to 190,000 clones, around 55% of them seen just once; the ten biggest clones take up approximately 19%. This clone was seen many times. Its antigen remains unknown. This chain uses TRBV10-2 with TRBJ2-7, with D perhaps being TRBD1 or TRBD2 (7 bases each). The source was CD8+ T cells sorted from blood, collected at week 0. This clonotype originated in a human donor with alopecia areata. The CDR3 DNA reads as TGCGCCAGCAGTGATGACAGGGACTACTACGAGCAGTACTTC. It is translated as CASSDDRDYYEQYF.